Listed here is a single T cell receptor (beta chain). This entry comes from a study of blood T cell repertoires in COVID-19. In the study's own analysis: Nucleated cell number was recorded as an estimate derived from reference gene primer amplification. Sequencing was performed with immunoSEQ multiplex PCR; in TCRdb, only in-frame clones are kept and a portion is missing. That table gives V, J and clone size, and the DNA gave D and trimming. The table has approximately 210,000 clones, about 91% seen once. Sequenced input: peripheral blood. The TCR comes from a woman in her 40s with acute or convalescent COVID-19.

In DNA, the CDR3 is TGTGCCAGCAGCTTAGGGGCCAGGGGGAACACTGAAGCTTTCTTT. This gives the protein CASSLGARGNTEAFF. The genes are TRBV11-2 and TRBJ1-1, with D maybe TRBD1 (6 bases). Germline assignment: CDR1 SGHAT and CDR2 FQNNGV. V dropped 1 base and J dropped 1 base, with 10 bases sitting between them. The CDR3 has 15 residues.